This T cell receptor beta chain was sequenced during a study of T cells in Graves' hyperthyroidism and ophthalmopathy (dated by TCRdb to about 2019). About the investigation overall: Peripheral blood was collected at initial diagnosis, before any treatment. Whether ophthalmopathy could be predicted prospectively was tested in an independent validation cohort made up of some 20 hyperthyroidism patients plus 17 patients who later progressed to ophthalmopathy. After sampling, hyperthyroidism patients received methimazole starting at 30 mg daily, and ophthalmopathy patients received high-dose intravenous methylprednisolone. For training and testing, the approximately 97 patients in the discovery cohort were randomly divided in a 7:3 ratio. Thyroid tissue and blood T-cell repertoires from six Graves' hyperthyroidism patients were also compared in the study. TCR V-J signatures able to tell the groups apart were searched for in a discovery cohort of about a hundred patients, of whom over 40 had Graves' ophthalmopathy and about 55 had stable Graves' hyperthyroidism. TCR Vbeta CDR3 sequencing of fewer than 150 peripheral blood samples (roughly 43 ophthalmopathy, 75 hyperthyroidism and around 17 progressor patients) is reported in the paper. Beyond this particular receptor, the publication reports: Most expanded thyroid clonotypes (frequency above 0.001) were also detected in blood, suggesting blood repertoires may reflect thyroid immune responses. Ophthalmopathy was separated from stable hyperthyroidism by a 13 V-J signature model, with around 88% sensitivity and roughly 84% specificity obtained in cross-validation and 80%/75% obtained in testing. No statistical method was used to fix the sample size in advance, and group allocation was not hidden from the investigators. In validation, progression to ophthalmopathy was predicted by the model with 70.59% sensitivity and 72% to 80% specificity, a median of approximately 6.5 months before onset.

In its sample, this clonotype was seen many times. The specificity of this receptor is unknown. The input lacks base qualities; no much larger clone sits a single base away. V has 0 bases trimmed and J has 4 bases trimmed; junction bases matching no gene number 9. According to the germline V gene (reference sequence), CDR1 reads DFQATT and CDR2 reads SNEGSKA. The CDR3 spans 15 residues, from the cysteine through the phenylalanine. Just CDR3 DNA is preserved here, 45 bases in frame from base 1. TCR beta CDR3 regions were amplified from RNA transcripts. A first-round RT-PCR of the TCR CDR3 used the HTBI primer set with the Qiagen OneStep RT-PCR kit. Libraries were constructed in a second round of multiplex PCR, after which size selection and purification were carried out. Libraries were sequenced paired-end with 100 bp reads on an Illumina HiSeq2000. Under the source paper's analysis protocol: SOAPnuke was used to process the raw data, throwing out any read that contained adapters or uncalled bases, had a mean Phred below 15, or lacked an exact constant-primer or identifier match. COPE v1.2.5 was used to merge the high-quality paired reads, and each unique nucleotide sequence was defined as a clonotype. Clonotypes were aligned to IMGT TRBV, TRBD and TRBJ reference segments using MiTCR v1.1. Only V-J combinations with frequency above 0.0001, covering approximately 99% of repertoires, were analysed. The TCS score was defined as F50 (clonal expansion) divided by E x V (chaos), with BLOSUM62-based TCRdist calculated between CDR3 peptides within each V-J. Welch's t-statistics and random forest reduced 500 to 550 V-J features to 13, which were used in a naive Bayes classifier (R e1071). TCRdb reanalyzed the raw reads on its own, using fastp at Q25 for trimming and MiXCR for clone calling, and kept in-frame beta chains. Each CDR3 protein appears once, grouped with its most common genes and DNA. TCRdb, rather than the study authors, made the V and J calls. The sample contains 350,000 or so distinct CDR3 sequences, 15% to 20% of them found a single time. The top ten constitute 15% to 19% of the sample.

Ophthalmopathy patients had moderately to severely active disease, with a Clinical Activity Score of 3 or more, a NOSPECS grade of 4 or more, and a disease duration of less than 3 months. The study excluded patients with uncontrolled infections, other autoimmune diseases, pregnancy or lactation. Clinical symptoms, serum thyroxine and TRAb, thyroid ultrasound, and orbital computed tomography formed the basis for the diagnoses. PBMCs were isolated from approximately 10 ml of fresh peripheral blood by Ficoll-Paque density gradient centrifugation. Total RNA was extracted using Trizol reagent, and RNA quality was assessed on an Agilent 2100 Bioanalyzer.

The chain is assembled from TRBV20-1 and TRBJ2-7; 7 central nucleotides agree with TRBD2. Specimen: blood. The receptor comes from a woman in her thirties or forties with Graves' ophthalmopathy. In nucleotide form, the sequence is TGCAGTGCTAGAGATAGGGCGGGAGATTGGTACGAGCAGTACTTC. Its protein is CSARDRAGDWYEQYF.